The 28 T cell receptor beta chains below were found in one sample sequenced in a study of T-cell memory formation after mild COVID-19. In TCRdb, the 5' RACE reads were re-called with MiXCR into one record per CDR3 protein. The sample consists of 150,000 to 200,000 distinct CDR3 sequences, 11% of them appearing once. The sequenced sample consisted of PBMCs or a T cell subset sorted from them (not recorded which). The source of these receptors is a young man who had mild COVID-19 (a few samples of this study predate the infection). Cell type and time point are not known.

The V gene is TRBV5-1, the J gene TRBJ1-1; D call uncertain. V lost 5 bases and J 11 bases, leaving 19 bases between the germline ends. Germline V gene sequence: CDR1 SGHRS, CDR2 YFSETQ. This CDR3 is built from 13 residues. The CDR3 region has the DNA TGCGCCAGCAGAGCTGGACGAAATGGGTTTGCTTTCTTT. This sequence encodes CASRAGRNGFAFF.

This clonotype was seen ten or more times. This rearrangement joins TRBV7-6 to TRBJ1-1; the D is unclear. Germline-derived CDR1 and CDR2 are SGHVS and FNYEAQ. Trimming removed 3 bases from V and 1 base from J, with 9 bases in between. CDR3 length: 14 residues. Here the CDR3 reads CASSLWGWNTEAFF. The CDR3 DNA reads TGTGCCAGCAGCTTGTGGGGATGGAACACTGAAGCTTTCTTT.

This clonotype has more than one count but fewer than ten. The junction differs from germline at one of its ends, possibly a read error. The V gene is TRBV5-1, the J gene TRBJ2-3, with D possibly TRBD2 on 6 matching bases. CDR1 is SGHRS and CDR2 is YFSETQ in the germline V gene. This CDR3 comprises 14 residues. The CDR3 is CASTLGGPTDTQYF. The DNA of the CDR3 is TGCGCCAGCACCTTGGGGGGTCCTACAGATACGCAGTATTTT.

This clonotype was recorded a few times. The chain has TRBV11-1 and TRBJ1-2; D ambiguous. Germline values: CDR1 SGHAT, CDR2 FQDESV (reference sequence). Trimming left V 3 bases short and J 0 bases short, with 5 bases between. The CDR3 covers 13 residues. This CDR3 is CASSFTTNYGYTF. The CDR3 DNA reads TGTGCCAGCAGCTTCACAACTAACTATGGCTACACCTTC.

This clonotype was found a few times. The chain couples TRBV19 to TRBJ2-1; 9 bases map to TRBD1. J lost 2 bases, V lost 7 bases, and 3 bases had no gene match. Germline V gene sequence: CDR1 LNHDA, CDR2 SQIVND (reference sequence). This CDR3 contains 14 residues. CDR3 sequence reads: CASKDRGAYNEQFF. Written as DNA, the CDR3 is TGTGCCAGTAAGGACAGGGGAGCCTACAATGAGCAGTTCTTC.

This rearrangement joins TRBV2 to TRBJ2-2; D uncertain. The CDR3 consists of 12 residues. Germline V lookup: CDR1 SNHLY, CDR2 FYNNEI. The germline V and J ends were trimmed by 1 base and 7 bases, with 4 bases remaining between them. The CDR3 DNA reads TGTGCCAGCAGTGAAGGAGGCGGGGAGCTGTTTTTT. Amino acid sequence: CASSEGGGELFF.

This clonotype was detected only a few times. The chain recombines TRBV5-1 with TRBJ1-4, with a tentative D call TRBD1 (6 bases). The V gene lost 6 bases and the J gene lost 7 bases, with 19 bases spanning the gap. The germline V gene has CDR1 SGHRS and CDR2 YFSETQ. This CDR3 contains 15 residues. The DNA of the CDR3 is TGCGCCAGCACCCGAACCACAGGGTTCAGTGAAAAACTGTTTTTT. It is translated as CASTRTTGFSEKLFF.

V is TRBV7-6 and J is TRBJ2-2, with 9 bases lining up with TRBD1. The CDR3 length is 17 residues. The V and J ends lost 0 bases and 3 bases, in that order; junction bases with no gene match: 5. CDR1 is SGHVS and CDR2 is FNYEAQ in the germline V gene. The CDR3 region has the DNA TGTGCCAGCAGCTTAGCGCTTAACAGGGGGCACACCGGGGAGCTGTTTTTT. Translation: CASSLALNRGHTGELFF. The full variable domain, in which reference TRBV7-6 and TRBJ2-2 provide the parts outside the CDR3, is GAGVSQSPRYKVTKRGQDVALRCDPISGHVSLYWYRQALGQGPEFLTYFNYEAQQDKSGLPNDRFSAERPEGSISTLTIQRTEQRDSAMYRCASSLALNRGHTGELFFGEGSRLTVL.

This clonotype was recorded a few times. The chain joins TRBV7-2 to TRBJ1-2; D gene unclear. The CDR3 runs 12 residues. Germline V gene sequence: CDR1 SGHTA, CDR2 FQGNSA. V gave up 1 base and J gave up 7 bases, with 7 bases separating them. The CDR3 loop reads CASSLDDVGYTF. In DNA form, the CDR3 reads TGTGCCAGCAGCTTAGATGACGTTGGCTACACCTTC. The entire variable domain, with the rest obtained from reference TRBV7-2 and TRBJ1-2, is as follows: GAGVSQSPSNKVTEKGKDVELRCDPISGHTALYWYRQSLGQGLEFLIYFQGNSAPDKSGLPSDRFSAERTGGSVSTLTIQRTQQEDSAVYLCASSLDDVGYTFGSGTRLTVV.

The chain has TRBV12-3 or TRBV12-4 and TRBJ1-1; no clear D gene. CDR3 size: 14 residues. The V and J ends lost 5 bases and 1 base respectively, with 11 bases between them. In nucleotides, the CDR3 is TGTGCCAGCAGTGCCGGGGTCAAGAACACTGAAGCTTTCTTT. Protein sequence: CASSAGVKNTEAFF.

The sample holds many counts of this clonotype. The chain is built from TRBV28 and TRBJ2-3; maybe TRBD2 (5 bases). V shed 5 bases and J shed 6 bases, with 21 bases lying between them. Germline CDR1 MDHEN, CDR2 SYDVKM. This CDR3 region has 16 residues. The CDR3 DNA reads TGTGCCAGCAGTCCCTGGGGTTCTCCCGGCGGGGATACGCAGTATTTT. This codes for CASSPWGSPGGDTQYF.

This clonotype has more than one count but fewer than ten. The chain links TRBV7-2 to TRBJ2-1, with D unclear. CDR3 length equals 13 residues. V dropped 5 bases and J dropped 7 bases, with 12 bases sitting between them. Germline CDR1 SGHTA, CDR2 FQGNSA. CDR3 sequence reads: CASSPTIRNEQFF. The CDR3 DNA is TGTGCCAGCAGCCCGACAATTAGGAATGAGCAGTTCTTC.

This clonotype was found a few times. The J gene is TRBJ2-1, the V gene TRBV4-3; 9 nucleotides agree with TRBD2. Trimming removed 4 bases from V and 7 bases from J; junction bases left unmatched: 8. Germline values: CDR1 LGHNA, CDR2 YSLEER. The length of the CDR3 is 15 residues. The CDR3: CASSRLAGAANEQFF. DNA of the CDR3: TGCGCCAGCAGCCGATTAGCGGGGGCCGCTAATGAGCAGTTCTTC.

This clonotype was counted between two and nine times. The chain recombines TRBV5-1 with TRBJ1-1, with D maybe TRBD1 (5 bases). The CDR3 covers 14 residues. In germline, CDR1 is SGHRS, CDR2 YFSETQ. V lost 1 base and J 4 bases, leaving 11 bases between the germline ends. For the CDR3, the DNA is TGCGCCAGCAGCTTGTGGGCAGGGCCCACTGAAGCTTTCTTT. Its translation is CASSLWAGPTEAFF.

This clonotype was detected ten times or more. The chain recombines TRBV7-8 with TRBJ1-5, with D possibly TRBD1 on 5 matching bases. In germline, CDR1 is SGHVS, CDR2 FQNEAQ. V was shortened by 8 bases and J by 5 bases, with 16 bases between the two germline ends. This CDR3 is built from 14 residues. CDR3 in DNA: TGTGCCAGCTCCGAGAGAGGGGATCATCAGCCCCAGCATTTT. This codes for CASSERGDHQPQHF.

The V gene is TRBV11-2, the J gene TRBJ1-1; D perhaps matches TRBD1 (5 bases). Deletions cut 3 bases from V and 11 bases from J, with 16 bases between. CDR3 length: 13 residues. Germline CDR1 is SGHAT and CDR2 is FQNNGV. Written as DNA, the CDR3 is TGTGCCAGCAGCTTGGGGGGATCGACGGATGCTTTCTTT. Translating gives CASSLGGSTDAFF.

The V gene is TRBV5-1, the J gene TRBJ1-4, with 7 bases that match TRBD1. CDR1 SGHRS and CDR2 YFSETQ come from the germline V gene. Trimming cost V 0 bases and J 4 bases; bases outside gene matches: 6. The CDR3 has 16 residues. CDR3 DNA: TGCGCCAGCAGCTTGGGCGTGACAGGGAATAATGAAAAACTGTTTTTT. It yields the protein CASSLGVTGNNEKLFF.

This clonotype was counted only a few times. The chain uses TRBV10-3 and TRBJ2-7; D remains ambiguous. Deletions cut 0 bases from V and 0 bases from J, with 12 bases between. The CDR3 runs 16 residues. The germline V gene encodes CDR1 ENHRY and CDR2 SYGVKD. The CDR3, as DNA: TGTGCCATCAGTGAGTCGGCGCAGGTCAGCTCCTACGAGCAGTACTTC. Its protein is CAISESAQVSSYEQYF.

The gene calls are TRBV20-1 and TRBJ1-6; 11 nucleotides align to TRBD1. Per the germline V gene, CDR1 is DFQATT and CDR2 is SNEGSKA (reference sequence). The CDR3 is 15 amino acids. The ends lost 0 bases at V and 9 bases at J; junction bases unmatched: 4. As DNA, the CDR3 is TGCAGTGCTAGAGATGGGGACAGGGGGGGTTCACCCCTCCACTTT. This sequence encodes CSARDGDRGGSPLHF.

This sequence joins TRBV20-1 and TRBJ1-1, with TRBD1 matching 7 bases. J lost 1 base, V lost 2 bases, and 4 bases had no gene match. The CDR3 is 14 amino acids. In germline, CDR1 is DFQATT, CDR2 SNEGSKA (reference sequence). CDR3 amino acids: CSARPRTGNTEAFF. The CDR3 DNA follows: TGCAGTGCTAGACCCCGGACAGGGAACACTGAAGCTTTCTTT.

The V and J genes are TRBV6-2 or TRBV6-3 and TRBJ2-6; D remains unclear. Germline V gene lookup returns CDR1 MNHEY and CDR2 SVGEGT. The CDR3 spans 17 residues. Trimming shortened V by 6 bases and J by 5 bases, and 20 bases separated the two germline ends. The CDR3 here is CASRSRAPQRWANVLTF. CDR3 bases: TGTGCCAGCAGATCCCGGGCCCCCCAGCGTTGGGCCAACGTCCTGACTTTC.

This clonotype was seen only a few times. The chain couples TRBV10-2 to TRBJ2-1; D is ambiguous. CDR3 length: 14 amino acids. Germline-derived CDR1 and CDR2 are WSHSY and SAAADI. The V end lost 6 bases, the J end lost 0 bases, and 9 bases lay between the germline ends. CDR3 amino acids: CASRTQRSYNEQFF. As DNA, the CDR3 is TGCGCCAGCAGGACACAACGCTCCTACAATGAGCAGTTCTTC.

This clonotype was seen only a few times. The chain links TRBV5-5 to TRBJ2-2, with 7 bases aligning to TRBD1. This CDR3 spans 16 amino acids. From germline, CDR1 is SGHKS and CDR2 YYEKEE (reference sequence). V lost 6 bases to trimming and J lost 3 bases; unmatched junction nucleotides: 11. In DNA, the CDR3 is TGTGCCAGCACCAAGAAACAGGGGCGAGACACCGGGGAGCTGTTTTTT. It is translated as CASTKKQGRDTGELFF.

The sample holds a few counts of this clonotype. The CDR3 DNA sequence: TGCGCCAGCAGCGCCCAGGGGGCAACTAATGAAAAACTGTTTTTT. Encoded protein: CASSAQGATNEKLFF. The gene calls are TRBV5-1 and TRBJ1-4; 7 bases align to TRBD1. The CDR3 runs to 15 residues. Germline loops: CDR1 SGHRS, CDR2 YFSETQ. With 4 bases clipped from V and 0 bases from J, the junction kept 3 bases outside the gene matches.

This clonotype has only a few counts. The chain recombines TRBV5-1 with TRBJ2-2; D is ambiguous. V was pared by 5 bases and J by 2 bases, with 10 bases between. In germline, CDR1 is SGHRS, CDR2 YFSETQ. This CDR3 has 14 amino acids. Written as DNA, the CDR3 is TGCGCCAGCAGTCAGCGTTCCAACACCGGGGAGCTGTTTTTT. Translation gives CASSQRSNTGELFF.

This rearrangement joins TRBV12-3 or TRBV12-4 to TRBJ1-5, with D tentatively TRBD1 (5 bases). The length of the CDR3 is 13 residues. The V end lost 7 bases, the J end lost 4 bases, and 11 bases lay between the germline ends. In DNA form, the CDR3 reads TGTGCCAGCAACGGTGGGGGAAATCAGCCCCAGCATTTT. It yields the protein CASNGGGNQPQHF.

The chain employs TRBV27 and TRBJ2-1, with a possible D match to TRBD2 (5 bases). The germline V gene has CDR1 MNHEY and CDR2 SMNVEV (reference sequence). Trimming stripped 7 bases from V and 2 bases from J, with 9 bases between. This CDR3 comprises 13 residues. The CDR3: CASMRVAYNEQFF. In DNA, the CDR3 is TGTGCCAGCATGCGGGTGGCCTACAATGAGCAGTTCTTC.

Only a few counts were recorded for this clonotype. The J gene is TRBJ1-1, the V gene TRBV20-1, with D maybe TRBD1 (5 bases). Germline V gene lookup returns CDR1 DFQATT and CDR2 SNEGSKA (reference sequence). The germline V and J ends were trimmed by 6 bases and 3 bases, with 14 bases remaining between them. The CDR3 consists of 13 residues. The CDR3 DNA follows: TGCAGTGCGGGACCCCAAATCTACACTGAAGCTTTCTTT. This sequence encodes CSAGPQIYTEAFF.